This T cell receptor (beta chain) was found in a study of Graves' ophthalmopathy and Graves' hyperthyroidism. RNA served as the template for amplifying TCR beta CDR3 regions. First-round RT-PCR used HTBI primers; second-round multiplex PCR followed. Each CDR3 protein gets one entry after TCRdb re-called the multiplex PCR reads with MiXCR. The sample holds around 520,000 distinct CDR3 sequences, approximately 35% seen once. The CDR3 has 16 amino acids. CDR1 SQVTM and CDR2 ANQGSEA come from the germline V gene. The V and J ends lost 0 bases and 0 bases respectively, with 11 bases between them. Ten or more counts support this clonotype.

Sequenced input: peripheral blood or thyroid tissue (not recorded which). The TCR sequence derives from an adult man with Graves' hyperthyroidism. The chain joins TRBV29-1 to TRBJ2-2; no definite D call. This CDR3 reads CSVEEGQETNTGELFF. Written as DNA, the CDR3 is TGCAGCGTTGAAGAAGGGCAAGAGACGAACACCGGGGAGCTGTTTTTT.